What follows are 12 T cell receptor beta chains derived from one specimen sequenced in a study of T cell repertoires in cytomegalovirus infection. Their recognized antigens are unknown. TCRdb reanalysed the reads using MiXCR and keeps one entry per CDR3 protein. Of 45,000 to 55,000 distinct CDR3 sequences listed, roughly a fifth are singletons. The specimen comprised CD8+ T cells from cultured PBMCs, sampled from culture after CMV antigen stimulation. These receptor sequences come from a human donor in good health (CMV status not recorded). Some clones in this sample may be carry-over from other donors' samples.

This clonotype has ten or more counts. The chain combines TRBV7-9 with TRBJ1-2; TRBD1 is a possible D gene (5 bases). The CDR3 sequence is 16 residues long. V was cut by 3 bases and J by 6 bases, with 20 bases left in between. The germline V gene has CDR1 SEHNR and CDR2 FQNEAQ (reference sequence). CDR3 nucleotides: TGTGCCAGCAGCTTGAGAGACAGTAAACCATCTCATGGCTACACCTTC. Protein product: CASSLRDSKPSHGYTF.

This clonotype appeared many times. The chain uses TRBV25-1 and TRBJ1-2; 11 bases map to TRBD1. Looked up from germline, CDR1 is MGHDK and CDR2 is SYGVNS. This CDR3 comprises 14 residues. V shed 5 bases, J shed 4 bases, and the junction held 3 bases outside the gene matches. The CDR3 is CASSWDRGGYGYTF. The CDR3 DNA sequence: TGTGCCAGCAGTTGGGACAGGGGGGGCTATGGCTACACCTTC.

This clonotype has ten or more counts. In DNA, the CDR3 is TGTGCCAGCAGCCCCCCTGCCGGGGAGCTGTTTTTT. As protein: CASSPPAGELFF. This chain connects TRBV11-2 to TRBJ2-2; D gene uncertain. CDR1 and CDR2 from the germline V gene are SGHAT and FQNNGV. With 5 bases removed from V and 6 bases from J, the gap between germline ends came to 7 bases. The CDR3 is 12 amino acids. The full variable domain, its missing parts supplied by reference TRBV11-2 and TRBJ2-2, is EAGVAQSPRYKIIEKRQSVAFWCNPISGHATLYWYQQILGQGPKLLIQFQNNGVVDDSQLPKDRFSAERLKGVDSTLKIQPAKLEDSAVYLCASSPPAGELFFGEGSRLTVL.

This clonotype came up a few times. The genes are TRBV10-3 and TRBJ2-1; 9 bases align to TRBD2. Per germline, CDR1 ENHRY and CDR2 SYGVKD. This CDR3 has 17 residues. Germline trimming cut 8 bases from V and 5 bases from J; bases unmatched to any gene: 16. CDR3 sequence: CAIHTAGGGRINNEQFF. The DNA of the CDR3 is TGTGCCATCCACACTGCGGGGGGGGGCCGGATTAACAATGAGCAGTTCTTC.

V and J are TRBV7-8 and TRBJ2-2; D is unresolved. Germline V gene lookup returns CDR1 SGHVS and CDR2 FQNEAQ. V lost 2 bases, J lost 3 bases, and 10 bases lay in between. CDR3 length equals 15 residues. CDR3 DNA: TGTGCCAGCAGCTTACGTGAATCGGACACCGGGGAGCTGTTTTTT. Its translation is CASSLRESDTGELFF.

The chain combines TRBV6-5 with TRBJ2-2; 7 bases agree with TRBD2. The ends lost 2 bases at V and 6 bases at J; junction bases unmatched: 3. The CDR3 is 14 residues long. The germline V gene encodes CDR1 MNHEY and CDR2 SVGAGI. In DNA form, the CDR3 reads TGTGCCAGCAGTTACGGACTAGAGCCCGGGGAGCTGTTTTTT. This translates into CASSYGLEPGELFF.

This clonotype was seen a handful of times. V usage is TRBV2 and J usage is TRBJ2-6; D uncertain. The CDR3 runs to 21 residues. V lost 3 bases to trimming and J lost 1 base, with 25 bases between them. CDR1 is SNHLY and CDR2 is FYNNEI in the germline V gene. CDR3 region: CASSDRAVRTPQYSGANVLTF. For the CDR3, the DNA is TGTGCCAGCAGTGATAGGGCGGTGCGAACCCCCCAATATTCTGGGGCCAACGTCCTGACTTTC.

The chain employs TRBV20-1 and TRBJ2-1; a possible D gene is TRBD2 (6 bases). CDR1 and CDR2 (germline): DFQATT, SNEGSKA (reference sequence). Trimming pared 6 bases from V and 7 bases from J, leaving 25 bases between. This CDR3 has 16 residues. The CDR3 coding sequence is TGCAGTGCGCGCGGGACCCAGAATGTCGGCGGAAATGAGCAGTTCTTC. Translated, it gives CSARGTQNVGGNEQFF.

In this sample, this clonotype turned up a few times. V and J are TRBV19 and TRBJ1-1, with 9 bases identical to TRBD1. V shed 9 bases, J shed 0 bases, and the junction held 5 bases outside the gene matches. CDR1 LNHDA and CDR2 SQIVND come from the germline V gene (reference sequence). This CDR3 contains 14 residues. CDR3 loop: CASLDRGMNTEAFF. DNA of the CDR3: TGTGCCAGCCTGGACAGGGGTATGAACACTGAAGCTTTCTTT.

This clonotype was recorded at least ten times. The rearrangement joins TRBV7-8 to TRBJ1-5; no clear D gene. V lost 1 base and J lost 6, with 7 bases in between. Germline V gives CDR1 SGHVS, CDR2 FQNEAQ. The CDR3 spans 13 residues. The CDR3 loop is CASSLGVSQPQHF. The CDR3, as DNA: TGTGCCAGCAGCTTAGGAGTTTCTCAGCCCCAGCATTTT.

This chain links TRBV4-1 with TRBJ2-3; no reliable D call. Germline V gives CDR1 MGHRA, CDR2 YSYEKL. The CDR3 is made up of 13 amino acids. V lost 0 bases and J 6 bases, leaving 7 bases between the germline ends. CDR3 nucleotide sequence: TGCGCCAGCAGCCAAGAGGCTTTGGATACGCAGTATTTT. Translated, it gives CASSQEALDTQYF.

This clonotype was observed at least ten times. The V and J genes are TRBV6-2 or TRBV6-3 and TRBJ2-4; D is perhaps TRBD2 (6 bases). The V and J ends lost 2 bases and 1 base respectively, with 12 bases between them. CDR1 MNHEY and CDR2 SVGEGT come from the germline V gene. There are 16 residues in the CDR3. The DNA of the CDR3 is TGTGCCAGCAGTTACGTCGCAGGAGGGGCCAAAAACATTCAGTACTTC. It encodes CASSYVAGGAKNIQYF.